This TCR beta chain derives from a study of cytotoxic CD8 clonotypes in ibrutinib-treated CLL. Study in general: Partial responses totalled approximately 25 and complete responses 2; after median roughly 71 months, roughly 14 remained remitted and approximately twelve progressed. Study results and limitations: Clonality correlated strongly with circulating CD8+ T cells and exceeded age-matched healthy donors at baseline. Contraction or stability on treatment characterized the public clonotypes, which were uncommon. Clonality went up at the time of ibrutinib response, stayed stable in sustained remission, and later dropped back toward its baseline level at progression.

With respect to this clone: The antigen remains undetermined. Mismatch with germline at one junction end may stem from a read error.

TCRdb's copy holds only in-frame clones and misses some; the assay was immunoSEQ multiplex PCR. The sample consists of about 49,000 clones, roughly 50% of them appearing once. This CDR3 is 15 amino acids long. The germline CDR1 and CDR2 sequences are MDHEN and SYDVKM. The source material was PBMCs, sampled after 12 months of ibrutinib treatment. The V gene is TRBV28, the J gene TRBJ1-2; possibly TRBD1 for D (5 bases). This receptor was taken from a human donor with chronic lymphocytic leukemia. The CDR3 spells CASSFPSGDSSAKGF. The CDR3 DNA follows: TGTGCCAGCAGTTTCCCTTCGGGGGATTCTTCGGCAAAAGGCTTC.